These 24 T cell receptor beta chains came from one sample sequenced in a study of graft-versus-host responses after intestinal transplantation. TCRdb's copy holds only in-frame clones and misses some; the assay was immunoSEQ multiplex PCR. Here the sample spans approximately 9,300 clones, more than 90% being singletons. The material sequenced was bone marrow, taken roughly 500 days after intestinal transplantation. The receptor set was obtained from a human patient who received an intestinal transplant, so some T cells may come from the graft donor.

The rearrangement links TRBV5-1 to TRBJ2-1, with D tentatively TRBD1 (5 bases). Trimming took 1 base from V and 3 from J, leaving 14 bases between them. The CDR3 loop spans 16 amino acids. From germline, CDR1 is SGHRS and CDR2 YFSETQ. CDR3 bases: TGCGCCAGCAGCTTGACTGCAGGGTCCCACTACAATGAGCAGTTCTTC. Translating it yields CASSLTAGSHYNEQFF.

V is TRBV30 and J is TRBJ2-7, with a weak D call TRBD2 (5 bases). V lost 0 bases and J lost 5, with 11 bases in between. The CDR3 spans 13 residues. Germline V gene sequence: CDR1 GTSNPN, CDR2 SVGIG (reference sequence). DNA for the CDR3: TGTGCCTGGAGTGTCCTGAGGGCCGACGAGCAGTACTTC. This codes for CAWSVLRADEQYF.

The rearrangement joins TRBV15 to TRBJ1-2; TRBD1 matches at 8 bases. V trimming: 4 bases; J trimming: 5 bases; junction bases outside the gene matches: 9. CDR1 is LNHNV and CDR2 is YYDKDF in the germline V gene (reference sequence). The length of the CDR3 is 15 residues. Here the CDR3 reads CATSTKDRAIYGYTF. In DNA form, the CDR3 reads TGTGCCACCAGCACAAAGGACAGGGCTATATATGGCTACACCTTC.

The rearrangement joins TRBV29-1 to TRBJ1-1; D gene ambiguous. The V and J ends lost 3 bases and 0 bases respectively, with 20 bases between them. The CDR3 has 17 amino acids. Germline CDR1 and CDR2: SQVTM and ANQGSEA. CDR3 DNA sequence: TGCAGCGTTGATAACTTAATGGTATCGACGATGAACACTGAAGCTTTCTTT. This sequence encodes CSVDNLMVSTMNTEAFF.

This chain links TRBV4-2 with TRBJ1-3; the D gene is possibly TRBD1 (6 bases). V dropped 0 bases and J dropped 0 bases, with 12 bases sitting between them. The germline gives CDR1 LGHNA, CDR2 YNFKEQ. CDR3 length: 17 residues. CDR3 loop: CASSQDPGARSGNTIYF. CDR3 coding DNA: TGTGCCAGCAGCCAAGATCCGGGGGCCCGCTCTGGAAACACCATATATTTT.

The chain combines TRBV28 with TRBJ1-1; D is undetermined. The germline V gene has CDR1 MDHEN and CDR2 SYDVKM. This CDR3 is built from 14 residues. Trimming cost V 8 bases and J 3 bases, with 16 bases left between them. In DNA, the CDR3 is TGTGCCAGCCCTGAAGAGGGTGTGGACACTGAAGCTTTCTTT. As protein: CASPEEGVDTEAFF.

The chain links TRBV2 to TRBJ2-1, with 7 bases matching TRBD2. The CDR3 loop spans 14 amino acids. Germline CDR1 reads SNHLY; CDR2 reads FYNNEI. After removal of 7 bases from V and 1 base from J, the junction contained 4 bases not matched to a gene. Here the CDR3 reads CASNNGGSYNEQFF. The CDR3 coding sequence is TGTGCCAGCAACAACGGGGGGTCCTACAATGAGCAGTTCTTC.

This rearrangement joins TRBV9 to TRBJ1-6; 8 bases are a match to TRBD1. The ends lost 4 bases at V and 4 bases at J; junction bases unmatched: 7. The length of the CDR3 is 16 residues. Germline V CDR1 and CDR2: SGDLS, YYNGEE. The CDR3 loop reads CASSPKTGEYNSPLHF. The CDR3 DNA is TGTGCCAGCAGCCCCAAGACAGGGGAATATAATTCACCCCTCCACTTT.

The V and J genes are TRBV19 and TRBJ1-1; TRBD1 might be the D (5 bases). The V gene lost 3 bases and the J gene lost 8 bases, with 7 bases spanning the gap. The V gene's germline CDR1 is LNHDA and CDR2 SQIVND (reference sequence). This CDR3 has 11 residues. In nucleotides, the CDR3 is TGTGCCAGTAGTATGGGACTAGAAGCTTTCTTT. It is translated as CASSMGLEAFF.

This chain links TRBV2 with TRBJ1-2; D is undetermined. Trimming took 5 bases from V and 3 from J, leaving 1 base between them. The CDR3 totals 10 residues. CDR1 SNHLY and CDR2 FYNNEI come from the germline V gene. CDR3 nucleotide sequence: TGTGCCAGCAGTTACTATGGCTACACCTTC. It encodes CASSYYGYTF. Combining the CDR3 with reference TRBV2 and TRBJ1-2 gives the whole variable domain EPEVTQTPSHQVTQMGQEVILRCVPISNHLYFYWYRQILGQKVEFLVSFYNNEISEKSEIFDDQFSVERPDGSNFTLKIRSTKLEDSAMYFCASSYYGYTFGSGTRLTVV.

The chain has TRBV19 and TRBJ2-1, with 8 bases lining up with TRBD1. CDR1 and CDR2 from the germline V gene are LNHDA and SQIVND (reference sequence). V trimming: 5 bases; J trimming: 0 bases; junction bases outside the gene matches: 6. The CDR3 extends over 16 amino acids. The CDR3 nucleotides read TGTGCCAGTAGTCACTACAGGGGGAGCTCCTACAATGAGCAGTTCTTC. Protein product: CASSHYRGSSYNEQFF. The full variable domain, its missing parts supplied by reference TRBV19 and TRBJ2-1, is DGGITQSPKYLFRKEGQNVTLSCEQNLNHDAMYWYRQDPGQGLRLIYYSQIVNDFQKGDIAEGYSVSREKKESFPLTVTSAQKNPTAFYLCASSHYRGSSYNEQFFGPGTRLTVL.

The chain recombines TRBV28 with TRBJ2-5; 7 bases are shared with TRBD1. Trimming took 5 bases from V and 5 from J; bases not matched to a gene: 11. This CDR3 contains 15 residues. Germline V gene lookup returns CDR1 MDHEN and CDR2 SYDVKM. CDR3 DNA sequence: TGTGCCAGCAGTCCGGAGGAAGGGGGCTCGGAGACCCAGTACTTC. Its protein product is CASSPEEGGSETQYF.

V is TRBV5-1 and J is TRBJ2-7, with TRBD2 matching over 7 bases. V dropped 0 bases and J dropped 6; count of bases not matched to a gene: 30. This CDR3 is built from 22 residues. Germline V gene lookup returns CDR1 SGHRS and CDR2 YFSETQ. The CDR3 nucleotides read TGCGCCAGCAGCTTGGCCGGCTTTCGGGATGGGGGGGAGAGCCTTTCTCTGACCGAGCAGTACTTC. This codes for CASSLAGFRDGGESLSLTEQYF.

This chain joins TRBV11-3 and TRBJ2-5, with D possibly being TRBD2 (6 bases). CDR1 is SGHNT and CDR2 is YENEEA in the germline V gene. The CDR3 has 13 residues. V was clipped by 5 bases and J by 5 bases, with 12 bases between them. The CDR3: CASSPGGVETQYF. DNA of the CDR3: TGTGCCAGCAGCCCAGGAGGGGTGGAGACCCAGTACTTC.

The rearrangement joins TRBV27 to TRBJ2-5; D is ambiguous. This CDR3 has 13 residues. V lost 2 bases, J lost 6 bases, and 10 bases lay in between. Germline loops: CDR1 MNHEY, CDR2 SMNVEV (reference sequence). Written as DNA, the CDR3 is TGTGCCAGCAGTTTAAGGCCCGTACAGACCCAGTACTTC. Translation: CASSLRPVQTQYF.

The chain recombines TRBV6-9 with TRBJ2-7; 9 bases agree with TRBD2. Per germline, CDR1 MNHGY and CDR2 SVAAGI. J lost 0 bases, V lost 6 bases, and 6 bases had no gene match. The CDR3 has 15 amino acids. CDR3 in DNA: TGTGCCAGCAGCTTGACTAGCGGCCTCTCCTACGAGCAGTACTTC. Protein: CASSLTSGLSYEQYF.

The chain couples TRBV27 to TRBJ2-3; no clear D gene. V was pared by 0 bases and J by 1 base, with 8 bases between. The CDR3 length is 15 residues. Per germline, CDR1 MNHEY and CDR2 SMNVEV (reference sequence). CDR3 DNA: TGTGCCAGCAGTTTATCTACACCGGGCACAGATACGCAGTATTTT. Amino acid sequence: CASSLSTPGTDTQYF.

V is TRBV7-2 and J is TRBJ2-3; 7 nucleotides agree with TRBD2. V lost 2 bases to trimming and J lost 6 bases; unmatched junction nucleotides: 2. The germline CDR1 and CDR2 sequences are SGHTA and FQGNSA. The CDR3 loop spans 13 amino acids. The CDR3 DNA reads TGTGCCAGCAGCTTAAGGGGAGGGGATACGCAGTATTTT. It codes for CASSLRGGDTQYF.

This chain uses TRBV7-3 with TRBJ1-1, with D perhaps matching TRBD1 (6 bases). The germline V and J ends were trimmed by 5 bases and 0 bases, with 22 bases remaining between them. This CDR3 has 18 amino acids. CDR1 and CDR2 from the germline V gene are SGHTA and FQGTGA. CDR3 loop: CASSQRPGGRGLNTEAFF. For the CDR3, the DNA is TGTGCCAGCAGCCAAAGACCCGGGGGGCGAGGGTTGAACACTGAAGCTTTCTTT.

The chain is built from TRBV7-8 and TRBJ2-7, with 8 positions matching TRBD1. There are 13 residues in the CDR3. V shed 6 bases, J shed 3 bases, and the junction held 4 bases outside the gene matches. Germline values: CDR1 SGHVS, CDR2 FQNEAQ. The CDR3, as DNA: TGTGCCAGCAGTCTGACAGGGGACTACGAGCAGTACTTC. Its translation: CASSLTGDYEQYF.

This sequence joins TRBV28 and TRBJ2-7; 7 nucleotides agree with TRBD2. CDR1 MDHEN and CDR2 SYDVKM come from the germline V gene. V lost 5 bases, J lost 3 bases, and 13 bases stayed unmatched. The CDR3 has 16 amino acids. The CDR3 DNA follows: TGTGCCAGCAGTCCCTTACGGGGGGATACCCACTACGAGCAGTACTTC. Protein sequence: CASSPLRGDTHYEQYF.

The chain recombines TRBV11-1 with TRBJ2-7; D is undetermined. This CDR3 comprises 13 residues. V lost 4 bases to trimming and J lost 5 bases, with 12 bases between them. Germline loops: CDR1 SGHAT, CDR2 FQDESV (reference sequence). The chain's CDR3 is CASSWDSGNEQYF. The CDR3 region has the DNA TGTGCCAGCAGCTGGGATTCCGGCAACGAGCAGTACTTC.

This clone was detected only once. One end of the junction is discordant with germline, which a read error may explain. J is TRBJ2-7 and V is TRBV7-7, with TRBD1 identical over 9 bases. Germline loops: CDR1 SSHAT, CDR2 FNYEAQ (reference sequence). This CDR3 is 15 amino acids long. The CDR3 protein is CASSAGQGTFYEQYF. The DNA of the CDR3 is TGTGCTAGCAGCGCGGGACAGGGAACGTTCTACGAGCAGTACTTC.

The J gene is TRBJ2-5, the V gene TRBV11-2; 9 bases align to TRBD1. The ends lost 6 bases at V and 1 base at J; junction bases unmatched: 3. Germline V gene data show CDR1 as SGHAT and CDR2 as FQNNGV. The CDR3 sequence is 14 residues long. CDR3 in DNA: TGTGCCAGCAGTCCGGGACAGGGCCAAGAGACCCAGTACTTC. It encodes CASSPGQGQETQYF.